The 9 T cell receptor beta chains given below trace back to one sample, sequenced in a study of cytomegalovirus exposure and HLA in healthy donors (dated by TCRdb to 2015 to 2018). Libraries were built with the immunoSEQ multiplex PCR assay. For the multiplex PCR, a mixture combining 60 forward primers for TCR Vbeta segments and 13 reverse primers for TCR Jbeta segments was used. TCRdb took this table from immuneACCESS and kept in-frame rearrangements with V and J called. Such tables lack part of the clones; where checked against another copy, unresolved V genes explain under half of the gap, and the rest is unexplained. Recorded for this sample are about 150,000 clones; about 60% of them occurred a single time. About 7.1% of the sample is held by the ten biggest clonotypes. The sample consisted of PBMCs. The source is a woman aged 55-70 years in good health and CMV-seropositive.

The rearrangement uses TRBV4-1 and TRBJ2-3, with D perhaps matching TRBD2 (5 bases). Trimming removed 3 bases at V and 1 base at J, with 11 bases between. CDR3 length: 15 residues. CDR1 and CDR2 from the germline V gene are MGHRA and YSYEKL. CDR3 coding DNA: TGCGCCAGCAGCCACGGAGGAGGCGGCACAGATACGCAGTATTTT. It yields the protein CASSHGGGGTDTQYF.

This clone was detected a few times. The chain links TRBV6-5 to TRBJ1-4; D remains unclear. V was trimmed by 9 bases and J by 0 bases, leaving 14 bases between them. Germline lookup yields CDR1 MNHEY and CDR2 SVGAGI. The CDR3 contains 15 residues. The CDR3 region is CARRRTEATNEKLFF. Written as DNA, the CDR3 is TGTGCCAGGCGCAGGACGGAGGCAACTAATGAAAAACTGTTTTTT.

The chain couples TRBV6-1 to TRBJ2-2; D uncertain. This CDR3 has 13 residues. V gave up 3 bases and J gave up 6 bases, with 8 bases separating them. Per germline, CDR1 MNHNS and CDR2 SASEGT. The CDR3 nucleotides are TGTGCCAGCAGTGAGGCAGGCCCCGGGGAGCTGTTTTTT. Its protein is CASSEAGPGELFF.

V is TRBV7-6 and J is TRBJ2-1, with 12 nucleotides matching TRBD2. There are 15 residues in the CDR3. Trimming removed 2 bases from V and 5 bases from J; junction bases left unmatched: 1. Germline V lookup: CDR1 SGHVS, CDR2 FNYEAQ. The CDR3 reads CASSLLAGGNNEQFF. Written as DNA, the CDR3 is TGTGCCAGCAGCTTACTAGCGGGAGGGAACAATGAGCAGTTCTTC.

The chain joins TRBV2 to TRBJ2-5, with D uncertain. The germline CDR1 and CDR2 sequences are SNHLY and FYNNEI. The CDR3 runs to 17 residues. Trimming took off 0 bases at V and 5 bases at J, with 19 bases between the two ends. The CDR3 region has the DNA TGTGCCAGCAGTGAAGCGCTTCGAACTACCCTCGAGGAGACCCAGTACTTC. It is translated as CASSEALRTTLEETQYF.

The CDR3 DNA reads as TGTGCCAGCTCACCCGTAGCGCAGCAAGAGACCCAGTACTTC. It codes for CASSPVAQQETQYF. This chain uses TRBV18 with TRBJ2-5; D may be TRBD2 (5 bases). V lost 3 bases and J lost 2, with 10 bases in between. CDR1 is KGHSH and CDR2 is LQKENI in the germline V gene. The CDR3 runs 14 residues.

The chain links TRBV5-1 to TRBJ2-1; 9 bases are a match to TRBD2. V was pared by 1 base and J by 4 bases, with 6 bases of the junction left unmatched. The germline gives CDR1 SGHRS, CDR2 YFSETQ. The CDR3 covers 16 residues. CDR3 loop: CASSLIAGAGYNEQFF. The CDR3 nucleotides are TGCGCCAGCAGCTTGATAGCGGGAGCTGGGTACAATGAGCAGTTCTTC. The full variable domain, in which reference TRBV5-1 and TRBJ2-1 provide the parts outside the CDR3, is KAGVTQTPRYLIKTRGQQVTLSCSPISGHRSVSWYQQTPGQGLQFLFEYFSETQRNKGNFPGRFSGRQFSNSRSEMNVSTLELGDSALYLCASSLIAGAGYNEQFFGPGTRLTVL.

This sequence joins TRBV28 and TRBJ1-5; D unclear. This CDR3 comprises 16 residues. From germline, CDR1 is MDHEN and CDR2 SYDVKM. Trimming shortened V by 2 bases and J by 0 bases, and 11 bases separated the two germline ends. The CDR3 DNA follows: TGTGCCAGCAGTTTAATCAGGTTATATAGCAATCAGCCCCAGCATTTT. It codes for CASSLIRLYSNQPQHF.

This chain joins TRBV7-8 and TRBJ2-7; D uncertain. CDR3 length: 11 amino acids. V gave up 4 bases and J gave up 7 bases, with 8 bases separating them. In germline, CDR1 is SGHVS, CDR2 FQNEAQ. CDR3 sequence (DNA): TGTGCCAGCAGCTCCTACTGGGAGCAGTACTTC. Amino acids: CASSSYWEQYF.